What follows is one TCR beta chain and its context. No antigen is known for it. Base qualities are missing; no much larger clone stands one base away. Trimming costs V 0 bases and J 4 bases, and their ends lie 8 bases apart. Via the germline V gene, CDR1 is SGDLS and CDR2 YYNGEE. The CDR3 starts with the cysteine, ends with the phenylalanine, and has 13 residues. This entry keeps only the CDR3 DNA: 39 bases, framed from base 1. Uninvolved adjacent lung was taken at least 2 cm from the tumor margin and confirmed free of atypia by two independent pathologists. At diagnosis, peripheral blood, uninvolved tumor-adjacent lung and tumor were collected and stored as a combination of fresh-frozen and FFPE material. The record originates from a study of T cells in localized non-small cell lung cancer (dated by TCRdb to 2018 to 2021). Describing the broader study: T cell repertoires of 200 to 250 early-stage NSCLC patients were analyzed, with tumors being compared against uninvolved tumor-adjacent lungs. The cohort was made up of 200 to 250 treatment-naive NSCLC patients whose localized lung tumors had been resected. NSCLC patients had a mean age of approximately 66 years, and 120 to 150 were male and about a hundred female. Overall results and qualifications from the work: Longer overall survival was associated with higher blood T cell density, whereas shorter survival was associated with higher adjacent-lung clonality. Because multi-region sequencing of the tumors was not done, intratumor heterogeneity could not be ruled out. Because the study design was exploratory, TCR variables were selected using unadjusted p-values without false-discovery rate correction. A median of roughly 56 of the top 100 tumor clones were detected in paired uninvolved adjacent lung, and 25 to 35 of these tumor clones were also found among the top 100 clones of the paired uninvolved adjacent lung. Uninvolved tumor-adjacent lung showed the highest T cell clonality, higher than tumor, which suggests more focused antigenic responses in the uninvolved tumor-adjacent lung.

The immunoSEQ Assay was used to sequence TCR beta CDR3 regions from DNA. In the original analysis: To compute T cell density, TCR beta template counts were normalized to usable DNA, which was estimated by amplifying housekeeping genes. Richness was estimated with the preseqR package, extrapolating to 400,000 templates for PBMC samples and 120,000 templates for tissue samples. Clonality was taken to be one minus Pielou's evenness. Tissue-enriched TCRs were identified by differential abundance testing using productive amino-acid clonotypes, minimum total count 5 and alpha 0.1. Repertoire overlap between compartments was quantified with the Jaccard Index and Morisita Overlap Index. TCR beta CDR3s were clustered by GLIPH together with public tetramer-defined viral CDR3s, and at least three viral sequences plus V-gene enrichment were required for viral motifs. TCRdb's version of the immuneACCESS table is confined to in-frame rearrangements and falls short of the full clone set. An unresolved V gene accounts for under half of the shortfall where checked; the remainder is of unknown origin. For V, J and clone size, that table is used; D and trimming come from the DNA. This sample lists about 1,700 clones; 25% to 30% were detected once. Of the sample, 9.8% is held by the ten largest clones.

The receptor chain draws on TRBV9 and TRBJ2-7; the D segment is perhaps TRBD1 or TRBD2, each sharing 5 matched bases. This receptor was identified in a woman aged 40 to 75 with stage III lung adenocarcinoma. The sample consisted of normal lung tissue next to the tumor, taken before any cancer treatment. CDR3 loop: CASSVGGKYEQYF. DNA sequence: TGTGCCAGCAGCGTAGGGGGGAAGTACGAGCAGTACTTC.